This T cell receptor (beta chain) derives from a study of beta chain features in type 1 diabetes. Across the whole study: Patients looked much like healthy donors when it came to age, gender and cell yields. Overall study results and limits: For patients, the naive, central memory and Treg TCRB repertoires appeared more alike than for healthy donors. For Type 1 diabetes patients, all four CD4+ subsets carried TCRB CDR3s that were moderately but significantly shorter.

This clone was seen more than once but under ten times. Its antigen is not known. The germline V gene encodes CDR1 SGHTA and CDR2 FQGNSA. The ends lost 5 bases at V and 6 bases at J; junction bases unmatched: 7. The CDR3 runs 15 residues. The isolated RNA, all of it, was reverse transcribed, so expressed TCRB transcripts were what got sequenced. Method: immunoSEQ multiplex PCR; TCRdb's copy keeps in-frame clones and lacks some. The sample has around 400,000 clones, over 12% seen once. Sequenced input: naive CD4+ T cells from blood. This sequence joins TRBV7-2 and TRBJ2-7, with TRBD2 matching over 13 bases. The TCR was taken from a woman between 18 and 30 years old in good health. The CDR3: CASSARTSGSREQYF. The CDR3 DNA sequence: TGTGCCAGCAGCGCCCGGACTAGCGGGAGTCGCGAGCAGTACTTC.